The 15 T cell receptor beta chains below were found in one sample sequenced in a study of T cells after yellow fever vaccination. TCRdb passed the 5' RACE reads through MiXCR, listing each CDR3 protein once. In the table there are about 500,000 distinct CDR3 sequences, about 15% of which are singletons. This material consisted of PBMCs, taken more than 4 days after the first yellow fever vaccination. The receptor source for this set is a man in his late teens or twenties who received the YFV17D yellow fever vaccine.

The CDR3 region is CASRYRAMNTEAFF. CDR3 coding DNA: TGTGCCAGCCGTTACAGGGCGATGAACACTGAAGCTTTCTTT. V is TRBV3-1 and J is TRBJ1-1, with D tentatively TRBD1 (6 bases). The CDR3 consists of 14 residues. From germline, CDR1 is LGHDT and CDR2 YNNKEL (reference sequence). Deletions cut 8 bases from V and 0 bases from J, with 13 bases between. The variable domain in full, completed from reference TRBV3-1 and TRBJ1-1, reads DTAVSQTPKYLVTQMGNDKSIKCEQNLGHDTMYWYKQDSKKFLKIMFSYNNKELIINETVPNRFSPKSPDKAHLNLHINSLELGDSAVYFCASRYRAMNTEAFFGQGTRLTVV.

The chain couples TRBV2 to TRBJ2-3, with 11 positions matching TRBD2. J lost 0 bases, V lost 6 bases, and 11 bases had no gene match. CDR3 length: 18 residues. Germline loops: CDR1 SNHLY, CDR2 FYNNEI. DNA for the CDR3: TGTGCCAGCAGCTTAAGCAAACTAGCGGGGGAAAGCACAGATACGCAGTATTTT. Residues: CASSLSKLAGESTDTQYF.

This clonotype was picked up a small number of times. This rearrangement joins TRBV18 to TRBJ2-1; 7 bases fit TRBD2. With 0 bases clipped from V and 1 base from J, the junction kept 0 bases outside the gene matches. This CDR3 is 15 amino acids long. Germline V gene sequence: CDR1 KGHSH, CDR2 LQKENI. The CDR3: CASSPPGGSYNEQFF. The CDR3 coding sequence is TGTGCCAGCTCACCACCCGGGGGGTCCTACAATGAGCAGTTCTTC.

This clonotype occurred many times. The chain uses TRBV4-3 and TRBJ1-2; D is unclear. The CDR3 contains 15 residues. V lost 0 bases, J lost 4 bases, and 12 bases lay in between. CDR1 and CDR2 (germline): LGHNA, YSLEER. The CDR3 region has the DNA TGCGCCAGCAGCCAAGAGTACGTACGGAGCTATGGCTACACCTTC. Translated, it gives CASSQEYVRSYGYTF.

This clonotype was observed a handful of times. The chain couples TRBV6-5 to TRBJ2-3; 9 bases map to TRBD2. V was pared by 4 bases and J by 8 bases, with 16 bases of the junction left unmatched. CDR1 is MNHEY and CDR2 is SVGAGI in the germline V gene. CDR3 length: 17 residues. CDR3 nucleotides: TGTGCCAGCAGTTCACTCTCTAGCGGGGACCCCATGTCTACGCAGTATTTT. Protein sequence: CASSSLSSGDPMSTQYF.

This clonotype was seen more than once but under ten times. The chain joins TRBV30 to TRBJ1-3; D unresolved. V dropped 0 bases and J dropped 3 bases, with 0 bases sitting between them. From germline, CDR1 is GTSNPN and CDR2 SVGIG (reference sequence). The CDR3 covers 11 residues. Written as DNA, the CDR3 is TGTGCCTGGAGTGTTGGAAACACCATATATTTT. Protein product: CAWSVGNTIYF.

Here the CDR3 reads CASIFRGGFGEQFF. The DNA of the CDR3 is TGTGCCAGCATCTTTCGGGGGGGGTTCGGGGAGCAGTTCTTC. V usage is TRBV7-2 and J usage is TRBJ2-1; 8 bases match TRBD2. This CDR3 is 14 amino acids long. V lost 7 bases, J lost 10 bases, and 12 bases stayed unmatched. The germline CDR1 and CDR2 sequences are SGHTA and FQGNSA.

The chain recombines TRBV20-1 with TRBJ2-3; 10 bases are shared with TRBD2. Per the germline V gene, CDR1 is DFQATT and CDR2 is SNEGSKA (reference sequence). V lost 5 bases, J lost 5 bases, and 7 bases stayed unmatched. The CDR3 consists of 14 residues. This CDR3 is CSAGAGGPGDTQYF. The CDR3 DNA reads TGCAGTGCTGGAGCGGGGGGGCCGGGAGATACGCAGTATTTT.

This clonotype showed up many times. The chain carries TRBV7-2 and TRBJ1-6; unclear D gene. The CDR3 is 14 amino acids. V lost 4 bases and J lost 10, with 14 bases in between. Germline V gene sequence: CDR1 SGHTA, CDR2 FQGNSA. CDR3 coding DNA: TGTGCCAGCAGCTCAGCCTACGGCCGATCACCCCTCCACTTT. Residues: CASSSAYGRSPLHF.

This clonotype occurred once. This chain joins TRBV9 and TRBJ2-3; TRBD2 might be the D (7 bases). The CDR3 contains 16 residues. CDR1 and CDR2 (germline): SGDLS, YYNGEE. V was shortened by 2 bases and J by 4 bases, with 17 bases between the two germline ends. The CDR3 DNA reads TGTGCCAGCAGCGTGTCTAGGGGGGGGAATGCAGATACGCAGTATTTT. Protein: CASSVSRGGNADTQYF.

The chain links TRBV7-6 to TRBJ2-4; TRBD1 matches at 7 bases. The CDR3 totals 16 residues. Germline assignment: CDR1 SGHVS and CDR2 FNYEAQ. V gave up 5 bases and J gave up 1 base; unmatched junction bases: 8. The CDR3 DNA is TGTGCCAGCAGCCACGGGACAGCCCGGGCCAAAAACATTCAGTACTTC. It is translated as CASSHGTARAKNIQYF.

A few counts support this clonotype. The chain joins TRBV7-2 to TRBJ2-5; 8 bases are a match to TRBD2. V was clipped by 6 bases and J by 1 base; unmatched bases: 7. The CDR3 length is 15 residues. Germline CDR1 SGHTA, CDR2 FQGNSA. Here the CDR3 reads CASRSRLAGQETQYF. CDR3 nucleotides: TGTGCCAGCAGATCTCGGCTAGCGGGCCAAGAGACCCAGTACTTC. Full variable domain (outside the CDR3, taken from reference TRBV7-2 and TRBJ2-5): GAGVSQSPSNKVTEKGKDVELRCDPISGHTALYWYRQSLGQGLEFLIYFQGNSAPDKSGLPSDRFSAERTGGSVSTLTIQRTQQEDSAVYLCASRSRLAGQETQYFGPGTRLLVL.

J is TRBJ2-2 and V is TRBV5-1, with 8 bases lining up with TRBD1. CDR1 is SGHRS and CDR2 is YFSETQ in the germline V gene. With V trimmed by 3 bases and J by 1 base, 11 bases remained unmatched. This CDR3 is 18 amino acids long. CDR3 loop: CASSSKSGGQENTGELFF. DNA of the CDR3: TGCGCCAGCAGCTCGAAAAGTGGGGGACAGGAGAACACCGGGGAGCTGTTTTTT.

V gene TRBV29-1 combines with J gene TRBJ2-1; a weak D match, TRBD2 (5 bases). V was shortened by 5 bases and J by 4 bases, with 12 bases between the two germline ends. In germline, CDR1 is SQVTM, CDR2 ANQGSEA. There are 13 residues in the CDR3. CDR3 in amino acids: CSVRGLGYNEQFF. The CDR3 nucleotides read TGCAGCGTTCGAGGGCTTGGGTACAATGAGCAGTTCTTC.

The CDR3 coding sequence is TGCGCCAGCAAATTCCAAGGGGGGATGAACACTGAAGCTTTCTTT. It specifies CASKFQGGMNTEAFF. The genes are TRBV5-1 and TRBJ1-1; D is perhaps TRBD1 (6 bases). The germline V and J ends were trimmed by 6 bases and 0 bases, with 15 bases remaining between them. CDR3 size: 15 residues. The germline V gene has CDR1 SGHRS and CDR2 YFSETQ.